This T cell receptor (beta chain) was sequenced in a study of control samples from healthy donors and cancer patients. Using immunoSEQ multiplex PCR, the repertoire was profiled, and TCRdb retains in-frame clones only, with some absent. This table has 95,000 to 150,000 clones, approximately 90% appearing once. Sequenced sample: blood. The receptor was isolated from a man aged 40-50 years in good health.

The CDR3 nucleotides read TGTGCCAGCAGCCAAAAACAGAATAATTCACCCCTCCACTTT. Amino acid sequence: CASSQKQNNSPLHF. The chain employs TRBV3-1 (or the pseudogene TRBV3-2) and TRBJ1-6, with no clear D. This CDR3 has 14 residues. Trimming pared 2 bases from V and 5 bases from J, leaving 7 bases between. CDR1 LGHDT and CDR2 YNNKEL come from the germline V gene (reference sequence).